This T cell receptor beta chain was captured by sequencing in a study of molecular identifiers for immune sequencing clone quantification. The wider study: Naive CD8 cell RNA, from roughly 21,000 or 96,000 cells, was split five ways in replicates, with four sequenced.

TCRdb reprocessed the PCR reads with MiXCR, giving one entry per CDR3 protein. The sample has fewer than 350,000 distinct CDR3 sequences, about 23% seen once; the top ten hold around 0.74%. The CDR3 spans 15 residues. Per the germline V gene, CDR1 is SGHNT and CDR2 is YYREEE (reference sequence). V gave up 4 bases and J gave up 1 base, with 14 bases separating them. This chain joins TRBV5-4 and TRBJ2-5; D is uncertain. This sequence originates from a human donor in good health. Some libraries in this study had Jurkat cell RNA spiked in. The source material was naive CD8+ T cells from blood, with Jurkat cell RNA spiked in. Stated subset: FACS-sorted CD8+CD4-CCR7+CD45RA+ naive T cells. The CDR3 sequence: CASSRVTASQETQYF. The CDR3 coding sequence is TGTGCCAGCAGCCGGGTCACGGCGAGCCAAGAGACCCAGTACTTC.